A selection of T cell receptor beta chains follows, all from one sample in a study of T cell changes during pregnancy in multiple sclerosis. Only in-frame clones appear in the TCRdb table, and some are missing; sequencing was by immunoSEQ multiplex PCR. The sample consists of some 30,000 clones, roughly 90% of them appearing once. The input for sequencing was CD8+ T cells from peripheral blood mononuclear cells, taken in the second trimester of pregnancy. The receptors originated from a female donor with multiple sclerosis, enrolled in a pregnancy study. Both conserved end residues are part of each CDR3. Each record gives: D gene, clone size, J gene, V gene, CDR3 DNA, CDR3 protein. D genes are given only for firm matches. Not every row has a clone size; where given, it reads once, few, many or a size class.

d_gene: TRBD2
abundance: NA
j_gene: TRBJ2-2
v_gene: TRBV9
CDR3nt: TGTGCCAGCAGCGCGTCGGGACTAGCGCGCACCGGGGAGCTGTTTTTT
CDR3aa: CASSASGLARTGELFF

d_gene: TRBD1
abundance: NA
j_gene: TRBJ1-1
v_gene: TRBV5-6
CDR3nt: TGTGCCAGCAGCTTTGAGACAGGGACGGGGTACACTGAAGCTTTCTTT
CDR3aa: CASSFETGTGYTEAFF

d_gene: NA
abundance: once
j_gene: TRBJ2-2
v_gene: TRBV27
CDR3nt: TGTGCCAGCAGTTTATCACCCGGACATTTTTACACCGGGGAGCTGTTTTTT
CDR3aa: CASSLSPGHFYTGELFF

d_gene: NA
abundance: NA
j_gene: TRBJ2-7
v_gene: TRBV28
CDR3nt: TGTGCCAGCAGTTTGATCGGGACACTTGTTTCCTACGAGCAGTACTTC
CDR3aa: CASSLIGTLVSYEQYF

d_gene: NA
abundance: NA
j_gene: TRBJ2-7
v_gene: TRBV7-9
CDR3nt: TGTGCCAGCAGCTTAGTGTCGGCTCCGGGAGAGCAGTACTTC
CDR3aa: CASSLVSAPGEQYF

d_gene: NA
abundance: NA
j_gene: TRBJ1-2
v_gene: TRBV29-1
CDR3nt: TGCAGCGTTAGTCCTCCGGGGGGCGAGTTTGGCTACACCTTC
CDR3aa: CSVSPPGGEFGYTF

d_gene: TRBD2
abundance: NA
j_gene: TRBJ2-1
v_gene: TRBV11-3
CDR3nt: TGTGCCAGCAGTCAGACGTACGGGGACTACGAGCAGTTCTTC
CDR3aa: CASSQTYGDYEQFF

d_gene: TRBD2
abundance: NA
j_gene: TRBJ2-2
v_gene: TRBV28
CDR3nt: TGTGCCAGCAGTTTAATCTACGGCCTAGCGGGGGGTTCCACCGGGGAGCTGTTTTTT
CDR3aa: CASSLIYGLAGGSTGELFF

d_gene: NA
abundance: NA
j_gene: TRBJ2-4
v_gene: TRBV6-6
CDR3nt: TGTGCCAGCAGTTACCAGACAGGGAGGGCCAAAAACATTCAGTACTTC
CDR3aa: CASSYQTGRAKNIQYF

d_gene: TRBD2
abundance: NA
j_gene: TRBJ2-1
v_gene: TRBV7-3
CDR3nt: TGTGCCAGCAGCTTAAGGAGCGGGGGGGCCTTAGATGAGCAGTTCTTC
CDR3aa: CASSLRSGGALDEQFF

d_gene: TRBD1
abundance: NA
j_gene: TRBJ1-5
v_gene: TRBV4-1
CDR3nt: TGCGCCAGCAGCCAACGACAGGGGGCTAACAATCAGCCCCAGCATTTT
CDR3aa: CASSQRQGANNQPQHF

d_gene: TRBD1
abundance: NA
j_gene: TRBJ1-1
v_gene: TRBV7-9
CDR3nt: TGTGCCAGCAGCTTTCAGGGGGGCACTGAAGCTTTCTTT
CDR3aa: CASSFQGGTEAFF

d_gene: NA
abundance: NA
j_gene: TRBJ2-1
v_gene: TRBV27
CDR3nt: TGTGCCAGCAGTCCAGATACATTCAATGAGCAGTTCTTC
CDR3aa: CASSPDTFNEQFF

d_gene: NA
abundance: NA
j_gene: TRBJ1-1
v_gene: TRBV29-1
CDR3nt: TGCAGCGTTGAAGATCGCGGGGGCGGCACTGAAGCTTTCTTT
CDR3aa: CSVEDRGGGTEAFF

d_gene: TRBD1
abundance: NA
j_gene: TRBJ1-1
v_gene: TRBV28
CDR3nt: TGTGCCAGCAGTTTAACCGAGACAGGGGGGAACACTGAAGCTTTCTTT
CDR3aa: CASSLTETGGNTEAFF

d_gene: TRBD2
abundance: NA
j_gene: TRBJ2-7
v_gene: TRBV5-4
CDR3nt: TGTGCCAGCAGCTTTCGCGGGGGGGGCGCCTACGAGCAGTACTTC
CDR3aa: CASSFRGGGAYEQYF

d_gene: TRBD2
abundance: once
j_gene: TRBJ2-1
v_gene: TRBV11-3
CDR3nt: TGTGCCAGCAGCTTACTAGCGGGGGAAGGGAATGAGCAGTTCTTC
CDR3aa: CASSLLAGEGNEQFF

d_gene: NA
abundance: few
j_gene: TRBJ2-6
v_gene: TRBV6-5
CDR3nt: TGTGCCAGCAGTTACTCGACTTCTGGGGCCAACGTCCTGACTTTC
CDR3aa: CASSYSTSGANVLTF

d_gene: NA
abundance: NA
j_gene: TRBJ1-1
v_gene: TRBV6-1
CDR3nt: TGTGCCAGCAGGAAGGACTGGGCGAACACTGAAGCTTTCTTT
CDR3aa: CASRKDWANTEAFF

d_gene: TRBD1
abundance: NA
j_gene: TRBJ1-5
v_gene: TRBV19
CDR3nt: TGTGCCAGTAGTATATTTACAGGGGGACATCAGCCCCAGCATTTT
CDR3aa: CASSIFTGGHQPQHF

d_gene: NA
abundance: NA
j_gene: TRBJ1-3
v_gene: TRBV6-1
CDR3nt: TGTGCCAGCACTCCCAGAAGAGGAAACACCATATATTTT
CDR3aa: CASTPRRGNTIYF

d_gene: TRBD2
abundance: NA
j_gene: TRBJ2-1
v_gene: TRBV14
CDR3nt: TGTGCCAGCAGCCCTCTTCCTAGCGGGGCATATGAGCAGTTCTTC
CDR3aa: CASSPLPSGAYEQFF

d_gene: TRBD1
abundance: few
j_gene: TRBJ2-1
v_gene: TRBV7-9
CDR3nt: TGTGCCAGCAGCTTAGTCGGGACAGGGGAGATCAATGAGCAGTTCTTC
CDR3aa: CASSLVGTGEINEQFF

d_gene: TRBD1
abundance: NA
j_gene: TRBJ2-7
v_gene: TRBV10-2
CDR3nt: TGCGCCAGTAGGGACAGGGGTTTCTCCTACGAGCAGTACTTC
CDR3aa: CASRDRGFSYEQYF

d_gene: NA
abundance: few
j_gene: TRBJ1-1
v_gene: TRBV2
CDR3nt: TGTGCCAGCAGAGAGGACACCTTGAACACTGAAGCTTTCTTT
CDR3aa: CASREDTLNTEAFF

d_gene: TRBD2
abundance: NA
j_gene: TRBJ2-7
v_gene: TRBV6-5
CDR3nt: TGTGCCAGCAGCACCTCTAGCGGGGGGGCCTACGAGCAGTACTTC
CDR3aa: CASSTSSGGAYEQYF

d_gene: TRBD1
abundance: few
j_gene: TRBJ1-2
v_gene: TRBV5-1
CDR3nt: TGCGCCAGCAGCTTGGCTCTTCCAGGGGGTGATGGCTACACCTTC
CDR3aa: CASSLALPGGDGYTF

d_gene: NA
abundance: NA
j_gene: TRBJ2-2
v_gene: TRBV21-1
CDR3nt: TGTGCCAGCAGCAAAGTAGAGGCCAGATACACCGGGGAGCTGTTTTTT
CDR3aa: CASSKVEARYTGELFF

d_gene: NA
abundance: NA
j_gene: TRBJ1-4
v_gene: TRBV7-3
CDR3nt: TGTGCCAGCAGCTTAACAGGAGGGGCGAGTACCAATGAAAAACTGTTTTTT
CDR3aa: CASSLTGGASTNEKLFF

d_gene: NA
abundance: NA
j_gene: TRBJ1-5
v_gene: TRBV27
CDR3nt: TGTGCCAGCAGAATCGGGAATCAGCCCCAGCATTTT
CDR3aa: CASRIGNQPQHF

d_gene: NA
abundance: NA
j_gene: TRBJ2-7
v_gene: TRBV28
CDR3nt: TGTGCCAGCAGTTTTGGAGATCCCCTAGGCGAGCAGTACTTC
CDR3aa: CASSFGDPLGEQYF

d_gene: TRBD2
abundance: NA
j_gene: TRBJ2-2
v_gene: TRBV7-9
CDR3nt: TGTGCCAGCAGCCCCCGGACTAGCGGTACCGGGGAGCTGTTTTTT
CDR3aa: CASSPRTSGTGELFF

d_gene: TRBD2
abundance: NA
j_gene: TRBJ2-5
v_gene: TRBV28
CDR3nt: TGTGCCAGCAGTTTTCGGGGGGACCCAGAGACCCAGTACTTC
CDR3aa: CASSFRGDPETQYF

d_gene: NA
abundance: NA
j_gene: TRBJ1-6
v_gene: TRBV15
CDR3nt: TGTGCCACCAGTGGCGCTACATCCCGGGGTTCACCCCTCCACTTT
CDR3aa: CATSGATSRGSPLHF

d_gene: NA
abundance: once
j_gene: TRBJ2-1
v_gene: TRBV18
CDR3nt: TGTGCCAGCTCACCTATTTCCCCTAGAGACAATGAGCAGTTCTTC
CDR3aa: CASSPISPRDNEQFF

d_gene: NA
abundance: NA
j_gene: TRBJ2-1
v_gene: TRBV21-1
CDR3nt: TGTGCCAGCAGTCCCGGACAGCTCCGTACCTCCAATGAGCAGTTCTTC
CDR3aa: CASSPGQLRTSNEQFF

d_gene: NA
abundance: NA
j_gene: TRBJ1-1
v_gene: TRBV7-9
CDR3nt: TGTGCCAGCAGCTTAGTCCTCGGGGCTGAAGCTTTCTTT
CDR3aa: CASSLVLGAEAFF

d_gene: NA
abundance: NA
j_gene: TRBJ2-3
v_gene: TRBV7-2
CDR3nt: TGTGCCAGCAACGGGGGGCCAGGAGATACGCAGTATTTT
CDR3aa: CASNGGPGDTQYF

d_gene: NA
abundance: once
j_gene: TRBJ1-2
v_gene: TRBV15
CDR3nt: TGTGCCACCAGCTCCCGGACAGTGGTTTTTCATGGCTACACCTTC
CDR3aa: CATSSRTVVFHGYTF